This is a list of T cell receptor beta chains from one sample in a study of shared clonotypes between healthy human individuals. Repertoires were generated with immunoSEQ multiplex PCR, while TCRdb's copy carries only in-frame clones and drops some. This sample has over 400,000 clones, with around 95% found just once. Sequencing was done on a sample of naive CD4+ T cells sorted from blood. These receptors all come from a woman in her 30s in good health. Both conserved end residues are part of each CDR3. Fields, in order: clone size, D gene, J gene, V gene, CDR3 DNA, CDR3 protein. The D gene is left open where the match is weak. Part of the rows lack a size; the others show once, few, many or a class for expanded clones.

>NA|NA|TRBJ1-2|TRBV4-1
TGCGCCAGCAGCCAAGGTAGTTTTGGAACTCCGCCCTGGGTATATGGCTACACCTTC
CASSQGSFGTPPWVYGYTF
>NA|NA|TRBJ1-2|TRBV18
TGTGCCAGCTCACCCGCCGCAGGGGTGAACTATGGCTACACCTTC
CASSPAAGVNYGYTF
>NA|NA|TRBJ1-6|TRBV18
TGTGCCAGCTCACCACGGGGAGAGGTTTCACCCCTCCACTTT
CASSPRGEVSPLHF
>once|TRBD2|TRBJ2-1|TRBV5-4
TGTGCCAGCAGCCCAGGACTAGCGGGGACAGACAATGAGCAGTTCTTC
CASSPGLAGTDNEQFF
>once|NA|TRBJ2-3|TRBV29-1
TGCAGCGTTGAGGCCCCTCCTGGCACAGATACGCAGTATTTT
CSVEAPPGTDTQYF
>NA|NA|TRBJ2-7|TRBV27
TGTGCCAGCAGTTCACATAAGGGCGGCGAGCAGTACTTC
CASSSHKGGEQYF
>NA|NA|TRBJ1-5|TRBV2
TGTGCCAGCAGTGATCTTTCGAGGGTAGGACAGCCCCAGCATTTT
CASSDLSRVGQPQHF
>NA|NA|TRBJ1-2|TRBV9
TGTGCCAGCAGCGTAGACAGGGAAGATGGCTACACCTTC
CASSVDREDGYTF
>NA|NA|TRBJ2-7|TRBV5-5
TGTGCCAGCAGCCGGGGACCACATCAGGAGCAGTACTTC
CASSRGPHQEQYF
>once|NA|TRBJ2-7|TRBV20-1
TGCAGTGCTAGCGGATCCTACGAGCAGTACTTC
CSASGSYEQYF
>NA|NA|TRBJ2-7|TRBV28
TGTGCCAGCAGTACCTCCAGGTCCTACGAGCAGTACTTC
CASSTSRSYEQYF
>NA|TRBD1|TRBJ1-2|TRBV5-1
TGCGCCAGCAGCTTGGCGATGTCCGGGACAGGGGGAGACTATGGCTACACCTTC
CASSLAMSGTGGDYGYTF
>NA|NA|TRBJ2-7|TRBV13
TGTGCCAGCAGCTGGGGGGTGAACGAGCAGTACTTC
CASSWGVNEQYF
>few|NA|TRBJ1-2|TRBV5-8
TGTGCCAGCAGCCGGCAGTACTATGGCTACACCTTC
CASSRQYYGYTF
>NA|TRBD2|TRBJ2-7|TRBV9
TGTGCCAGCAGCGTAGGGAATAGCGGGAGCGGTTACGAGCAGTACTTC
CASSVGNSGSGYEQYF
>NA|TRBD2|TRBJ2-7|TRBV4-1
TGCGCCAGCAGCCAGTCTCGCGGGGGGCCCTACGAGCAGTACTTC
CASSQSRGGPYEQYF
>NA|NA|TRBJ2-7|TRBV19
TGTGCCAGTAGTATGTCGCGCCAGAGCTACGAGCAGTACTTC
CASSMSRQSYEQYF
>NA|NA|TRBJ1-2|TRBV7-8
TGTGCCAGCAGCTTAGCGAGCAGGGCTGGCTACACCTTC
CASSLASRAGYTF
>NA|NA|TRBJ2-2|TRBV7-8
TGTGCCAGCAGTCGGAGCAGGCTCCAGGACACCGGGGAGCTGTTTTTT
CASSRSRLQDTGELFF
>few|TRBD1|TRBJ1-2|TRBV6-6
TGTGCCAGCAGCCCAGGACAGGGAGGTGGCTACACCTTC
CASSPGQGGGYTF
>once|NA|TRBJ1-3|TRBV2
TGTGCCAGCAGTGAGAGGGGGAATCCCGGAAACACCATATATTTT
CASSERGNPGNTIYF
>NA|NA|TRBJ1-5|TRBV5-1
TGCGCCAGCAGCTTGGCTGCAGGGAGCAATCAGCCCCAGCATTTT
CASSLAAGSNQPQHF
>once|NA|TRBJ2-5|TRBV28
TGTGCCAGCAGTGGGGGGACTCTCCAAGAGACCCAGTACTTC
CASSGGTLQETQYF
>NA|NA|TRBJ1-1|TRBV6-6
TGTGCCAGCAGTTACGTGAGGGACACTGAAGCTTTCTTT
CASSYVRDTEAFF
>once|NA|TRBJ2-5|TRBV5-5
TGTGCCAGCAACCCTGGGTCGGCTGGACAAGAGACCCAGTACTTC
CASNPGSAGQETQYF
>NA|TRBD2|TRBJ2-1|TRBV6-5
TGTGCCAGCAGCCAAAGCGGGAGGGCCTACAATGAGCAGTTCTTC
CASSQSGRAYNEQFF
>NA|NA|TRBJ2-3|TRBV9
TGTGCCAGCAGCGTAAGAGCGGACAGCACAGATACGCAGTATTTT
CASSVRADSTDTQYF